The rows below give T cell receptor beta chains drawn from one sample of a study of T and B cells in COVID-19 patients. A single record per CDR3 protein comes from TCRdb applying MiXCR to the multiplex PCR reads. The sample holds around 1,500 distinct CDR3 sequences, under 30% seen once. Sequencing was carried out using blood. All receptors derive from a human donor with active COVID-19. The CDR3 runs from the conserved cysteine through the conserved F or W. The order of the fields is D gene, clone size, V gene, J gene, CDR3 protein, CDR3 DNA. The D gene is left open where the match is weak. Some rows have no size entry. The others give once, few or many, or a class for an expanded clone.

D: .
size: medium-sized
V: TRBV6-5
J: TRBJ2-1
CDR3: CASSDGNEQFF
DNA: TGTGCCAGCAGTGACGGAAATGAGCAGTTCTTC

D: TRBD1
size: .
V: TRBV7-2
J: TRBJ1-2
CDR3: CASSLRTGGWGYGYTF
DNA: TGTGCCAGCAGCTTAAGGACAGGGGGCTGGGGCTATGGCTACACCTTC

D: .
size: few
V: TRBV7-9
J: TRBJ2-7
CDR3: CASSSRSSYEQYF
DNA: TGTGCCAGCAGCTCACGAAGCTCCTACGAGCAGTACTTC

D: .
size: .
V: TRBV5-5
J: TRBJ1-1
CDR3: CASSRTVTEAFF
DNA: TGTGCCAGCAGCAGGACTGTGACTGAAGCTTTCTTT

D: TRBD2
size: few
V: TRBV6-4
J: TRBJ2-3
CDR3: CASSDSSGSGTDTQYF
DNA: TGTGCCAGCAGTGACTCGAGCGGGAGTGGCACAGATACGCAGTATTTT

D: TRBD2
size: .
V: TRBV20-1
J: TRBJ2-1
CDR3: CSASSRGGGVGEQFF
DNA: TGCAGTGCTAGTTCCCGGGGCGGGGGGGTTGGAGAGCAGTTCTTC

D: .
size: medium-sized
V: TRBV19
J: TRBJ2-5
CDR3: CASSTSLQETQYF
DNA: TGTGCCAGTAGCACTAGCCTCCAAGAGACCCAGTACTTC

D: .
size: few
V: TRBV5-1
J: TRBJ2-3
CDR3: CASSPWVTDTQYF
DNA: TGCGCCAGCAGCCCATGGGTCACAGATACGCAGTATTTT

D: .
size: .
V: TRBV5-5
J: TRBJ1-6
CDR3: CASSPVPSQYYNSPLHF
DNA: TGTGCCAGCAGCCCTGTCCCCTCCCAATACTATAATTCACCCCTCCACTTT

D: .
size: .
V: TRBV5-5
J: TRBJ2-7
CDR3: CASSPRVGYEQYF
DNA: TGTGCCAGCAGCCCGAGGGTGGGGTACGAGCAGTACTTC

D: .
size: once
V: TRBV19
J: TRBJ1-5
CDR3: CASSIGGNQPQHF
DNA: TGTGCCAGTAGTATTGGAGGGAATCAGCCCCAGCATTTT